A selection of T cell receptor beta chains follows, all from one sample in a study of brain metastases from non-small cell lung cancer. The method was immunoSEQ multiplex PCR; TCRdb's version includes in-frame clones alone and lacks a portion of them. Of approximately 5,000 clones listed, approximately 85% are singletons. The sample was primary lung tumor tissue. These receptors all come from a donor over 35 with non-small cell lung cancer. Each CDR3 is given with its conserved first and last residue. Fields, in order: V gene, clone size, D gene, J gene, CDR3 protein, CDR3 DNA. A D gene is named only where the DNA matches it firmly. Expanded clones get a size class; other rows say once, few or many, or leave the size out.

V: TRBV9
size: NA
D: NA
J: TRBJ2-3
CDR3: CASSAHPTDTQYF
DNA: TGTGCCAGCAGCGCCCATCCCACAGATACGCAGTATTTT

V: TRBV5-1
size: once
D: NA
J: TRBJ2-5
CDR3: CASSLAGGWETQYF
DNA: TGCGCCAGCAGCTTGGCCGGGGGCTGGGAGACCCAGTACTTC

V: TRBV6-5
size: NA
D: NA
J: TRBJ2-7
CDR3: CAILMDSRSSYEQYF
DNA: TGTGCCATCCTGATGGATTCTCGAAGCTCCTACGAGCAGTACTTC

V: TRBV3-1/TRBV3-2
size: NA
D: TRBD2
J: TRBJ2-7
CDR3: CASTGGSPYEQYF
DNA: TGTGCCAGCACGGGGGGAAGTCCCTACGAGCAGTACTTC

V: TRBV7-2
size: NA
D: TRBD1
J: TRBJ1-1
CDR3: CASSLDRGPEAFF
DNA: TGTGCCAGCAGCTTGGACAGGGGACCTGAAGCTTTCTTT

V: TRBV5-4
size: NA
D: TRBD1
J: TRBJ2-1
CDR3: CASSSGGTGNNEQFF
DNA: TGTGCCAGCAGTTCAGGGGGGACAGGGAACAATGAGCAGTTCTTC

V: TRBV3-1/TRBV3-2
size: NA
D: NA
J: TRBJ2-7
CDR3: CASSIVCPFVLDEQYF
DNA: TGTGCCAGCAGCATTGTTTGTCCCTTCGTGTTAGACGAGCAGTACTTC

V: TRBV18
size: NA
D: NA
J: TRBJ2-7
CDR3: CASSPIPGQLGEQYF
DNA: TGTGCCAGCTCACCGATACCGGGACAACTCGGAGAGCAGTACTTC

V: TRBV19
size: NA
D: NA
J: TRBJ2-2
CDR3: CASSQGWGGGTGELFF
DNA: TGTGCCAGTTCCCAGGGGTGGGGAGGAGGCACCGGGGAGCTGTTTTTT

V: TRBV7-9
size: NA
D: NA
J: TRBJ2-5
CDR3: CASSLAADQETQYF
DNA: TGTGCCAGCAGCTTAGCGGCGGACCAAGAGACCCAGTACTTC

V: TRBV7-2
size: NA
D: NA
J: TRBJ2-3
CDR3: CASSFKAGSTDTQYF
DNA: TGTGCCAGCAGCTTTAAGGCGGGATCCACAGATACGCAGTATTTT

V: TRBV7-3
size: NA
D: NA
J: TRBJ2-7
CDR3: CASSWGAGSYEQYF
DNA: TGTGCCAGCAGCTGGGGAGCCGGGTCCTACGAGCAGTACTTC

V: TRBV19
size: NA
D: NA
J: TRBJ1-1
CDR3: CASSIGTNTEAFF
DNA: TGTGCCAGTAGTATCGGGACGAACACTGAAGCTTTCTTT

V: TRBV9
size: NA
D: NA
J: TRBJ1-2
CDR3: CASSVALGDGYTF
DNA: TGTGCCAGCAGCGTAGCTCTCGGGGATGGCTACACCTTC

V: TRBV6-1
size: few
D: TRBD2
J: TRBJ2-3
CDR3: CASSEREDEGDTQYF
DNA: TGTGCCAGCAGTGAGCGGGAGGACGAGGGAGATACGCAGTATTTT

V: TRBV5-1
size: once
D: NA
J: TRBJ2-7
CDR3: CASSFGGQTYEQYF
DNA: TGCGCCAGCAGCTTCGGGGGGCAAACCTACGAGCAGTACTTC

V: TRBV5-1
size: NA
D: NA
J: TRBJ2-1
CDR3: CASRPQGQSGNEQFF
DNA: TGCGCCAGCAGACCCCAGGGGCAGAGCGGCAATGAGCAGTTCTTC

V: TRBV27
size: NA
D: TRBD1
J: TRBJ1-6
CDR3: CASSMGQKHSPLHF
DNA: TGTGCCAGCAGCATGGGACAGAAACATTCACCCCTCCACTTT

V: TRBV7-2
size: NA
D: NA
J: TRBJ1-5
CDR3: CASSLEGFSNQPQHF
DNA: TGTGCCAGCAGCTTAGAGGGCTTTAGCAATCAGCCCCAGCATTTT

V: TRBV3-1/TRBV3-2
size: NA
D: NA
J: TRBJ2-1
CDR3: CASSQGFDNEQFF
DNA: TGTGCCAGCAGCCAAGGATTCGACAATGAGCAGTTCTTC